One and the same sample provided the 17 T cell receptor beta chains below, sequenced in a study of blood T cell repertoires in COVID-19. The data were produced by immunoSEQ multiplex PCR, yet TCRdb's version contains in-frame clones alone and is incomplete. The sample consists of hundreds of thousands of clones, 80% to 90% of them appearing once. Sequencing input: PBMCs or T cells enriched from blood (not recorded which). The origin of the receptors is a young woman who had recovered from COVID-19.

The V call is TRBV5-6, the J call TRBJ2-1, with 11 bases fitting TRBD1. J lost 7 bases, V lost 3 bases, and 0 bases had no gene match. Germline V lookup: CDR1 SGHDT, CDR2 YYEEEE. The CDR3 is 13 amino acids. Written as DNA, the CDR3 is TGTGCCAGCAGCTGGGACAGGGGGAATGAGCAGTTCTTC. This gives the protein CASSWDRGNEQFF.

The chain employs TRBV15 and TRBJ2-5, with 7 positions matching TRBD1. The V gene end was trimmed by 5 bases and the J gene end by 5 bases; junction bases not matched to a gene: 11. Germline values: CDR1 LNHNV, CDR2 YYDKDF (reference sequence). The CDR3 covers 15 residues. The CDR3 DNA is TGTGCCACCAGCCCAGGGGGTAATGGGTTGGAGACCCAGTACTTC. Protein product: CATSPGGNGLETQYF.

This clone has at least ten counts. The chain is built from TRBV4-2 and TRBJ2-3, with 11 nucleotides matching TRBD1. Germline V CDR1 and CDR2: LGHNA, YNFKEQ. V gave up 1 base and J gave up 4 bases; unmatched junction bases: 7. The CDR3 is 17 amino acids. The CDR3, as DNA: TGTGCCAGCAGCCAAGGCACTCCGGGACAGGGGGCAGATACGCAGTATTTT. This codes for CASSQGTPGQGADTQYF.

The CDR3 is CASSPLAYNEQFF. The CDR3 DNA follows: TGTGCCAGCAGCCCACTAGCGTACAATGAGCAGTTCTTC. The chain recombines TRBV7-9 with TRBJ2-1; 7 positions agree with TRBD2. Germline CDR1 is SEHNR and CDR2 is FQNEAQ (reference sequence). The CDR3 extends over 13 amino acids. The J segment lost 4 bases and the V segment lost 5 bases, leaving 2 bases of the junction unmatched.

This chain links TRBV5-1 with TRBJ1-1; TRBD1 agrees at 7 bases. Per the germline V gene, CDR1 is SGHRS and CDR2 is YFSETQ. V lost 0 bases and J lost 4; bases outside the gene matches: 0. This CDR3 spans 13 amino acids. CDR3 sequence reads: CASSLGTGTEAFF. CDR3 in DNA: TGCGCCAGCAGCTTGGGGACAGGCACTGAAGCTTTCTTT.

This chain links TRBV9 with TRBJ2-1; 9 bases map to TRBD2. The CDR3 covers 15 residues. The junction had 3 bases not matched to a gene; V was cut back by 3 bases and J by 2 bases. Germline V gene lookup returns CDR1 SGDLS and CDR2 YYNGEE. The CDR3 is CASSGAGGAYNEQFF. The DNA of the CDR3 is TGTGCCAGCAGCGGTGCGGGGGGGGCCTACAATGAGCAGTTCTTC.

In DNA, the CDR3 is TGCGCCAGCAGCTGGCTAGCGGACTACAATGAGCAGTTCTTC. It codes for CASSWLADYNEQFF. The chain has TRBV5-1 and TRBJ2-1; 7 nucleotides match TRBD2. This CDR3 contains 14 residues. Germline V gene lookup returns CDR1 SGHRS and CDR2 YFSETQ. V lost 3 bases, J lost 3 bases, and 3 bases stayed unmatched. Combining the CDR3 with reference TRBV5-1 and TRBJ2-1 gives the whole variable domain KAGVTQTPRYLIKTRGQQVTLSCSPISGHRSVSWYQQTPGQGLQFLFEYFSETQRNKGNFPGRFSGRQFSNSRSEMNVSTLELGDSALYLCASSWLADYNEQFFGPGTRLTVL.

The chain links TRBV18 to TRBJ2-3; D unresolved. Germline loops: CDR1 KGHSH, CDR2 LQKENI. This CDR3 region has 13 residues. V lost 5 bases and J 2 bases, leaving 8 bases between the germline ends. DNA for the CDR3: TGTGCCAGCTCAAACCTAGACACAGATACGCAGTATTTT. Protein product: CASSNLDTDTQYF. Supplemented by reference TRBV18 and TRBJ2-3, the full variable domain reads NAGVMQNPRHLVRRRGQEARLRCSPMKGHSHVYWYRQLPEEGLKFMVYLQKENIIDESGMPKERFSAEFPKEGPSILRIQQVVRGDSAAYFCASSNLDTDTQYFGPGTRLTVL.

The chain joins TRBV13 to TRBJ1-2; TRBD1 matches 7 bases. The V gene's germline CDR1 is PRHDT and CDR2 FYEKMQ (reference sequence). The CDR3 is 12 residues long. Unmatched junction bases numbered 1, after V lost 5 bases and J lost 4 bases. The CDR3 DNA reads TGTGCCAGCAGCCGGGACAGCTATGGCTACACCTTC. It translates to CASSRDSYGYTF. The whole variable domain, remainder taken from reference TRBV13 and TRBJ1-2, is AAGVIQSPRHLIKEKRETATLKCYPIPRHDTVYWYQQGPGQDPQFLISFYEKMQSDKGSIPDRFSAQQFSDYHSELNMSSLELGDSALYFCASSRDSYGYTFGSGTRLTVV.

The chain combines TRBV11-2 with TRBJ2-5; D might be TRBD2 (6 bases). The CDR3 is made up of 14 amino acids. The germline CDR1 and CDR2 sequences are SGHAT and FQNNGV. V lost 5 bases to trimming and J lost 4 bases, with 14 bases between them. The CDR3 loop reads CASSAGTVGETQYF. DNA of the CDR3: TGTGCCAGCAGCGCGGGGACTGTGGGAGAGACCCAGTACTTC.

The rearrangement uses TRBV11-3 and TRBJ2-7; maybe TRBD2 (5 bases). CDR1 and CDR2 (germline): SGHNT, YENEEA. This CDR3 is built from 14 residues. Trimming left V 7 bases short and J 7 bases short, with 20 bases between. CDR3 loop: CASTEAAGSSEQYF. In DNA, the CDR3 is TGTGCCAGCACCGAAGCGGCGGGTAGCAGTGAGCAGTACTTC.

The chain employs TRBV12-5 and TRBJ1-5; D possibly corresponds to TRBD1 (5 bases). Germline V gene lookup returns CDR1 LGHNT and CDR2 FRNRAP. This CDR3 region has 14 residues. V lost 1 base to trimming and J lost 3 bases, with 7 bases between them. The CDR3, as DNA: TGTGCTAGTGGTTTGGGGGGCCCCAATCAGCCCCAGCATTTT. It yields the protein CASGLGGPNQPQHF.

Comment on this clone: Its ends do not fully match the called genes, so a read error is possible. This chain uses TRBV28 with TRBJ2-4; 7 nucleotides line up with TRBD1. The germline gives CDR1 MDHEN, CDR2 SYDVKM. This CDR3 is built from 13 residues. The CDR3 sequence is CASSPPTGPPRRF. CDR3 DNA sequence: TGTGCCAGCAGTCCGCCGACAGGGCCCCCGAGGAGGTTC.

The CDR3 loop is CASSLPGHGEQFF. CDR3 DNA sequence: TGTGCCAGCAGCCTCCCGGGACATGGTGAGCAGTTCTTC. The V and J genes are TRBV28 and TRBJ2-1; D perhaps matches TRBD1 (6 bases). The CDR3 covers 13 residues. V was trimmed by 6 bases and J by 9 bases, leaving 15 bases between them. Germline-derived CDR1 and CDR2 are MDHEN and SYDVKM.

J is TRBJ2-1 and V is TRBV13, with TRBD2 as a possible D gene (6 bases). The CDR3 consists of 14 residues. V lost 1 base to trimming and J lost 4 bases, with 8 bases between them. Per germline, CDR1 PRHDT and CDR2 FYEKMQ (reference sequence). The DNA for the CDR3 is TGTGCCAGCAGCTTAGATAGCGGTTACAATGAGCAGTTCTTC. Protein sequence: CASSLDSGYNEQFF. The whole variable domain, filled in from reference TRBV13 and TRBJ2-1, reads AAGVIQSPRHLIKEKRETATLKCYPIPRHDTVYWYQQGPGQDPQFLISFYEKMQSDKGSIPDRFSAQQFSDYHSELNMSSLELGDSALYFCASSLDSGYNEQFFGPGTRLTVL.

The genes are TRBV11-3 and TRBJ2-2, with D unclear. V was cut by 1 base and J by 7 bases, with 10 bases left in between. This CDR3 has 14 residues. The germline gives CDR1 SGHNT, CDR2 YENEEA. The CDR3 is CASSLAPGIGELFF. As DNA, the CDR3 is TGTGCCAGCAGCTTAGCTCCAGGTATCGGGGAGCTGTTTTTT. Full variable domain (missing parts from reference TRBV11-3 and TRBJ2-2): EAGVVQSPRYKIIEKKQPVAFWCNPISGHNTLYWYLQNLGQGPELLIRYENEEAVDDSQLPKDRFSAERLKGVDSTLKIQPAELGDSAVYLCASSLAPGIGELFFGEGSRLTVL.

The chain links TRBV2 to TRBJ2-5; the D gene is possibly TRBD1 (6 bases). The V and J ends lost 0 bases and 6 bases respectively, with 14 bases between them. CDR1 is SNHLY, CDR2 FYNNEI, per germline. The CDR3 contains 15 residues. The CDR3 nucleotides are TGTGCCAGCAGTGAAGCGAGGCAGGGGACCAAGACCCAGTACTTC. Its translation: CASSEARQGTKTQYF.